This T cell receptor beta chain was captured by sequencing in a study of T-cell memory formation after mild COVID-19. On the study more broadly: TCR clusters mostly belonged to single donors.

Germline V gives CDR1 SGHTA, CDR2 FQGNSA. The CDR3 loop spans 16 amino acids. The V gene lost 5 bases and the J gene lost 0 bases, with 17 bases spanning the gap. It was 5'RACE with constant-segment primers that produced the TCR alpha and TCR beta cDNA libraries, which carried sample barcodes and UMIs. TCRdb redid the calling of the 5' RACE reads with MiXCR, one entry per CDR3 protein. In the table there are hundreds of thousands of distinct CDR3 sequences, around a fifth of which are singletons. The sequenced material came from PBMCs or a T cell subset sorted from them (not recorded which). The TCR was taken from a man younger than 30 who had mild COVID-19 (a few samples of this study predate the infection). Cell type and time point are not known. The chain is built from TRBV7-2 and TRBJ2-7, with TRBD1 as a possible D gene (6 bases). The CDR3 DNA reads TGTGCCAGCAGCCTTACAGGGAGCATCCCCTCCTACGAGCAGTACGTC. Translation: CASSLTGSIPSYEQYV.